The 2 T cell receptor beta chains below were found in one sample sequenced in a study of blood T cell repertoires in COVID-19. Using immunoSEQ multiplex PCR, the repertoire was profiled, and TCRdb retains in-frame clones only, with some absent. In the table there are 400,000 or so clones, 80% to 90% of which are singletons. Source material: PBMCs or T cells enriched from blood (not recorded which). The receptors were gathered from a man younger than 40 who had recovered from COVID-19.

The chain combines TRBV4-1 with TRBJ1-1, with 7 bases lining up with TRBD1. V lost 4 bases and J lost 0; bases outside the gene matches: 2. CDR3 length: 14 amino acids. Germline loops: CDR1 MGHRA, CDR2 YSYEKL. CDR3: CASSPRGLNTEAFF. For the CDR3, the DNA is TGCGCCAGCAGCCCCAGGGGGTTGAACACTGAAGCTTTCTTT.

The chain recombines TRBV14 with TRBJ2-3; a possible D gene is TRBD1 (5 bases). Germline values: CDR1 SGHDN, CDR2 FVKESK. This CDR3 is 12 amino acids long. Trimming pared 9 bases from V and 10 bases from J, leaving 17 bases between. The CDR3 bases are TGTGCCAGTAACCTGGGGCTTGGTTCGCAGTATTTT. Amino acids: CASNLGLGSQYF.